These T cell receptor beta chains were read from a single sample in a study of cytomegalovirus exposure and HLA in healthy donors. TCRdb keeps only in-frame clones here, not all; method: immunoSEQ multiplex PCR. Found here are roughly 120,000 clones, roughly 76% of them singletons; the top ten hold about 13%. Source material: PBMCs. These receptors came from a woman in her sixties or seventies in good health and CMV-seropositive. CDR3s include the opening cysteine and the closing phenylalanine or tryptophan. D genes are given only for firm matches.

CDR3nt: TGCGCCAGCAGCTTTGGGGATTCAGGGAGCGGGGAGCAGTTCTTC
CDR3aa: CASSFGDSGSGEQFF
j_gene: TRBJ2-1
v_gene: TRBV5-1
d_gene: -

CDR3nt: TGTGCCAGCAGCGGCGAAGGGGAAAGGTTCCGAGATACGCAGTATTTT
CDR3aa: CASSGEGERFRDTQYF
j_gene: TRBJ2-3
v_gene: TRBV9
d_gene: -

CDR3nt: TGTGCCAGCAGCTTGGCCGGGCGGGGGGATAATTCACCCCTCCACTTT
CDR3aa: CASSLAGRGDNSPLHF
j_gene: TRBJ1-6
v_gene: TRBV5-4
d_gene: -

CDR3nt: TGCGCCAGCAGCTTCGGGACAGGCGGAAACAATGAGCAGTTCTTC
CDR3aa: CASSFGTGGNNEQFF
j_gene: TRBJ2-1
v_gene: TRBV5-1
d_gene: TRBD1

CDR3nt: TGTGCCAGCAGTTTAAGTTCGGACTACACTGAAGCTTTCTTT
CDR3aa: CASSLSSDYTEAFF
j_gene: TRBJ1-1
v_gene: TRBV27
d_gene: -

CDR3nt: TGTGCCAGCAGCGTAGGTCACAGGACGCAAGAGACCCAGTACTTC
CDR3aa: CASSVGHRTQETQYF
j_gene: TRBJ2-5
v_gene: TRBV9
d_gene: -

CDR3nt: TGCGCCAGCAGCCAAGATGAGCAGGGGGCCCGCGAGCAGTACTTC
CDR3aa: CASSQDEQGAREQYF
j_gene: TRBJ2-7
v_gene: TRBV4-1
d_gene: TRBD1

CDR3nt: TGCGCCAGCCCCGGAGGGACTTCTCCCAATCAGCCCCAGCATTTT
CDR3aa: CASPGGTSPNQPQHF
j_gene: TRBJ1-5
v_gene: TRBV10-1
d_gene: -

CDR3nt: TGTGCCAGCAGCTATAGGACAGGAGAGGGGACTGAAGCTTTCTTT
CDR3aa: CASSYRTGEGTEAFF
j_gene: TRBJ1-1
v_gene: TRBV9
d_gene: TRBD1

CDR3nt: TGTGCCAGCAGTGAATGGGGACAGGGGGACGGCTACACCTTC
CDR3aa: CASSEWGQGDGYTF
j_gene: TRBJ1-2
v_gene: TRBV25-1
d_gene: TRBD1

CDR3nt: TGTGCCAGCTCACCGGGACAGGGGGCGACTGACGAGCAGTACTTC
CDR3aa: CASSPGQGATDEQYF
j_gene: TRBJ2-7
v_gene: TRBV18
d_gene: TRBD1

CDR3nt: TGCGCCAGCAGCCAAGAAGGGTCTAGCGGGGGGTTAAGGGGGAATGAGCAGTTCTTC
CDR3aa: CASSQEGSSGGLRGNEQFF
j_gene: TRBJ2-1
v_gene: TRBV4-3
d_gene: TRBD2